This record covers a single TCR beta chain. Its antigen is unknown. It has no much larger one-base neighbor in the sample; base qualities were not kept. The protocol used for the library was the immunoSEQ multiplex PCR assay. Here the immuneACCESS table is served through TCRdb, limited to in-frame sequences with V and J called. Missing clones are a known gap in these copies; in checked studies unresolved V genes cover under half, and the rest lacks a known reason. The sample table lists some 120,000 clones, more than 85% of them with a count of one. Roughly 14% of the sample rests with the top ten. The source of the sample is a study of PD-1 blockade in mismatch repair-deficient tumors (dated by TCRdb to about 2017). Regarding the research as a whole: The trial enrolled 86 consecutive patients with under 15 mismatch repair-deficient cancer types between September 2013 and 2016, all previously treated and progressing. Tumor-associated T cell clones in the peripheral blood of patients responding to PD-1 blockade were tracked using deep sequencing of TCR CDR3 regions. Broad study findings and their caveats: Clones residing in the tumor, which were often undetectable in blood before treatment, expanded quickly after pembrolizumab and then contracted, generally before radiologic responses.

The CDR3, from cysteine to phenylalanine, totals 11 residues. This entry keeps only the CDR3 DNA: 33 bases, framed from base 1. Clipping removes 3 bases from V and 6 bases from J, with 0 as the unmatched junction base count. CDR1 and CDR2 are drawn from the germline V gene (reference sequence): GTSNPN, SVGIG. Mismatch repair deficiency in every enrolled patient was established by polymerase chain reaction or immunohistochemistry. TCR sequencing was performed for a few patients who responded to pembrolizumab therapy. Pembrolizumab PD-1 blockade was prospectively tested in advanced mismatch repair-deficient cancers, regardless of tissue of origin, in the phase II trial. Peripheral blood T cell samples were gathered serially, both before PD-1 blockade started and at multiple time points afterward. Blood sampling times were expressed in weeks after the first pembrolizumab dose.

The TCR originated in an adult with mismatch repair-deficient cancer. The sequence is built from TRBV30 and TRBJ2-3; 7 middle bases align to TRBD2. This sample comprised peripheral blood, obtained 44 weeks after starting pembrolizumab. The nucleotide sequence is TGTGCCTGGAGCGGGAGGGATACGCAGTATTTT. It specifies CAWSGRDTQYF.